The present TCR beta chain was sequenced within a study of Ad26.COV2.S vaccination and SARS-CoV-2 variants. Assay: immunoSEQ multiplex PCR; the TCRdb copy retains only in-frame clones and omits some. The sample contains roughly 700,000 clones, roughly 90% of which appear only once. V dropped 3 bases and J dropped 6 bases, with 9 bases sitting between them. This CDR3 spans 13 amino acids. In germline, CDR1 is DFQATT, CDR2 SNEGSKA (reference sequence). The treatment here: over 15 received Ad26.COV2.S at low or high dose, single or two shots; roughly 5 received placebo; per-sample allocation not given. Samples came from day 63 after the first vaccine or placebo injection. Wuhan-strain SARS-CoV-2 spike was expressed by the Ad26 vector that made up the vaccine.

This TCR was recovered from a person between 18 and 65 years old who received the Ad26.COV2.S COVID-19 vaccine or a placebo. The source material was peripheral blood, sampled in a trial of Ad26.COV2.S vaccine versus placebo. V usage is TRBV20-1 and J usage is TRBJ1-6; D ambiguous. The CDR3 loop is CSASPQANSPLHF. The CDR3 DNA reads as TGCAGTGCTAGTCCACAAGCTAATTCACCCCTCCACTTT.